This is a list of T cell receptor beta chains from one sample in a study of T cells in Graves' hyperthyroidism and ophthalmopathy. TCRdb recomputed calls from the multiplex PCR reads with MiXCR, one row per CDR3 protein. The sample contains 730,000 or so distinct CDR3 sequences, roughly a sixth of which appear only once. Input material: blood. These TCRs come from a woman aged 45-60 years with Graves' hyperthyroidism that later progressed to Graves' ophthalmopathy. Each CDR3 is given with its conserved first and last residue. The D gene is left open where the match is weak.

V: TRBV10-3; J: TRBJ2-7; D: -; CDR3: CAISEGTGDSYEQYF
V: TRBV11-2; J: TRBJ1-6; D: TRBD1; CDR3: CASSYTGTDYNSPLHF
V: TRBV6-1; J: TRBJ2-2; D: -; CDR3: CASRRRVSDTGELFF
V: TRBV7-9; J: TRBJ1-2; D: -; CDR3: CASSGWAAGPGGYTF
V: TRBV30; J: TRBJ1-2; D: -; CDR3: CAWSVSPVIYGYTF
V: TRBV27; J: TRBJ2-1; D: TRBD1; CDR3: CASKLDDRGPYSYNEQFF
V: TRBV5-1; J: TRBJ2-3; D: -; CDR3: CASSLVGGESDTQYF
V: TRBV12-3/TRBV12-4; J: TRBJ1-5; D: -; CDR3: CASRVTGGSNQPQHF
V: TRBV27; J: TRBJ1-2; D: TRBD1; CDR3: CASSILGTEDGYTF
V: TRBV7-3; J: TRBJ2-5; D: -; CDR3: CASSFAGEETQYF
V: TRBV11-3; J: TRBJ2-3; D: TRBD2; CDR3: CASSQGASSGNTQYF
V: TRBV5-1; J: TRBJ2-5; D: -; CDR3: CASSLAGAGRETQYF
V: TRBV6-2/TRBV6-3; J: TRBJ1-2; D: TRBD1; CDR3: CASTGDRTYGYTF
V: TRBV6-1; J: TRBJ2-5; D: TRBD1; CDR3: CASRRRQGANPYQETQYF